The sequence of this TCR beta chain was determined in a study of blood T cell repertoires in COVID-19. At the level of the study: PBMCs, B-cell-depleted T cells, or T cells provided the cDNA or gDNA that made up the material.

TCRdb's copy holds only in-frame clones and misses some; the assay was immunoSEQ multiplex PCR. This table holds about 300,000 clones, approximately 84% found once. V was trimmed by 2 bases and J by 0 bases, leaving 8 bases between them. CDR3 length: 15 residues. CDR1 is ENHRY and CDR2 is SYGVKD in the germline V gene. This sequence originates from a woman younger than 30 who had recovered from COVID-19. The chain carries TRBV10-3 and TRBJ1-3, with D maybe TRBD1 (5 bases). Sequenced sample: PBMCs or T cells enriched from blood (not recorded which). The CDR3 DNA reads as TGTGCCATCAGTGAGCGGAGGGGCTCTGGAAACACCATATATTTT. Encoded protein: CAISERRGSGNTIYF.